This TCR beta chain is from a study of T cell responses to AZD1222 COVID-19 vaccine. With 8 bases removed from V and 7 bases from J, the gap between germline ends came to 18 bases. Looked up from germline, CDR1 is LNHNV and CDR2 is YYDKDF (reference sequence). CDR3 length: 13 residues. Assay: immunoSEQ multiplex PCR; the TCRdb copy retains only in-frame clones and omits some. The repertoire consists of some 96,000 clones, with around 87% occurring once and the leading ten covering 4.2%. This clone occurred a few times. Its antigen is unknown. Overall study results and limits: Researchers report vaccine-associated CD4 TCRs spanning spike, with dominance at 160-218 and 743-854. Donors were chiefly white British, with a greater number of females, and clonal diversity was perhaps underestimated.

The gene calls are TRBV15 and TRBJ2-7, with D maybe TRBD1 (6 bases). Material: peripheral blood, obtained on day 0 of MenACWY control vaccination. This TCR was recovered from an adult in good health. This CDR3 is CATGTKVRGEQYF. The CDR3 coding sequence is TGTGCCACCGGAACCAAGGTTAGGGGGGAGCAGTACTTC. The full variable domain, in which reference TRBV15 and TRBJ2-7 provide the parts outside the CDR3, is DAMVIQNPRYQVTQFGKPVTLSCSQTLNHNVMYWYQQKSSQAPKLLFHYYDKDFNNEADTPDNFQSRRPNTSFCFLDIRSPGLGDTAMYLCATGTKVRGEQYFGPGTRLTVT.